This TCR beta chain was identified during a study of T cells after yellow fever vaccination. This CDR3 region has 13 residues. V was pared by 8 bases and J by 8 bases, with 16 bases between. Germline V gene sequence: CDR1 LNHDA, CDR2 SQIVND (reference sequence). This clonotype was counted many times. TCRdb ran MiXCR on the 5' RACE reads and lists one entry per CDR3 protein. The sample lists about 30,000 distinct CDR3 sequences; about 5% were seen once. The receptor's source is a man between 25 and 39 years old who received the YFV17D yellow fever vaccine. The rearrangement uses TRBV19 and TRBJ2-1; perhaps TRBD2 as D (6 bases). The sample here was CD8+ T cells sorted from PBMCs, taken 10 days after the yellow fever booster vaccination. CDR3 nucleotide sequence: TGTGCCAGTTCTAGCGCGATCTTCTATGAGCAGTTCTTC. This sequence encodes CASSSAIFYEQFF. The entire variable domain, with the rest obtained from reference TRBV19 and TRBJ2-1, is as follows: DGGITQSPKYLFRKEGQNVTLSCEQNLNHDAMYWYRQDPGQGLRLIYYSQIVNDFQKGDIAEGYSVSREKKESFPLTVTSAQKNPTAFYLCASSSAIFYEQFFGPGTRLTVL.